This TCR beta chain originates from a study of blood T cell repertoires in COVID-19. Study information: In each case, the material was cDNA or gDNA derived from T cells, B-cell-depleted T cells, or PBMCs.

V lost 3 bases, J lost 3 bases, and 7 bases stayed unmatched. In germline, CDR1 is MGHRA, CDR2 YSYEKL. CDR3 length: 17 residues. In the authors' workflow: Amplification with reference gene primers provided the estimates of nucleated cell counts. Only in-frame clones appear in the TCRdb table, and some are missing; sequencing was by immunoSEQ multiplex PCR. V, J and clone size are those of that table, while D and trimming were read from the DNA. The data contain around 200,000 clones, approximately 78% of them singletons. Sequencing used peripheral blood. This TCR came from a woman older than 75 with active or convalescent COVID-19. The chain couples TRBV4-1 to TRBJ2-3, with 12 bases identical to TRBD2. The CDR3 protein is CASSHGLAGTGTDTQYF. The DNA for the CDR3 is TGCGCCAGCAGCCACGGACTAGCGGGGACAGGGACAGATACGCAGTATTTT.